This is a list of T cell receptor beta chains from one sample in a study of blood T cell repertoires in COVID-19. Here immunoSEQ multiplex PCR was the method, and the copy in TCRdb shows in-frame clones only, minus some. The sample shows roughly 200,000 clones, roughly 84% of them seen only once. Sequencing was performed on PBMCs or T cells enriched from blood (not recorded which). These receptors were obtained from a woman aged 25 to 39 who had been exposed to COVID-19. Each CDR3 is given with its conserved first and last residue. D genes are given only for firm matches. Clone size is not always given. Where it is, it says once, few, many or a class for expanded clones.

D,J,size,V,DNA,CDR3
TRBD1,TRBJ2-2,.,TRBV7-9,TGTGCCAGCGGGACAGGGCTCACCGGGGAGCTGTTTTTT,CASGTGLTGELFF
.,TRBJ2-6,.,TRBV5-4,TGTGCCAGCAGCTTGAGTTGGAACAGTGGCTCTGGGGCCAACGTCCTGACTTTC,CASSLSWNSGSGANVLTF
.,TRBJ2-5,once,TRBV12-3/TRBV12-4,TGTGCCAGCAGGGGGGGAGGCTGGGAGACCCAGTACTTC,CASRGGGWETQYF
TRBD1,TRBJ2-7,few,TRBV7-9,TGTGCCAGCAAGATCGAGACAGGGCACTACGAGCAGTACTTC,CASKIETGHYEQYF
.,TRBJ2-1,.,TRBV9,TGTGCCAGCAGCGTAGCGGTGGGGGCCTCCTACAATGAGCAGTTCTTC,CASSVAVGASYNEQFF
.,TRBJ2-1,.,TRBV5-4,TGTGCCAGCAGCCGGCGGGGCAATGAGCAGTTCTTC,CASSRRGNEQFF
.,TRBJ2-7,few,TRBV4-1,TGCGCCAGCAGCCCTCTGGTTGAAGGAGCCGAGCAGTACTTC,CASSPLVEGAEQYF
TRBD1,TRBJ1-5,.,TRBV3-1/TRBV3-2,TGTGCCAGCAGCCAACTAACAGGGGATAGTCAGCCCCAGCATTTT,CASSQLTGDSQPQHF
TRBD1,TRBJ2-7,.,TRBV7-2,TGTGCCAGCAGCTCGGGGGACAGGACCTACGAGCAGTACTTC,CASSSGDRTYEQYF
TRBD1,TRBJ1-2,.,TRBV29-1,TGCAGCGTTGAACCACAGGGGGTATACTATGGCTACACCTTC,CSVEPQGVYYGYTF
.,TRBJ1-2,few,TRBV5-4,TGTGCCAGCAGCCCAATCCCGGACAGTGCCTTTGGCTACACCTTC,CASSPIPDSAFGYTF
.,TRBJ1-4,.,TRBV2,TGTGCCAGCAGCCTTAATGAAAAACTGTTTTTT,CASSLNEKLFF
.,TRBJ2-5,few,TRBV7-3,TGTGCCAGCAGCCCAGGGTTTAGGAAGACCCAGTACTTC,CASSPGFRKTQYF
.,TRBJ1-1,.,TRBV19,TGTGCCTCAACGAAAGGGAGCTTTGAAGCTTTCTTT,CASTKGSFEAFF
TRBD1,TRBJ1-2,.,TRBV2,TGTGCCAGCAGTGCCGAAGGGGGCGACTATGGCTACACCTTC,CASSAEGGDYGYTF
TRBD1,TRBJ1-2,.,TRBV15,TGTGCCACCAGCAGAGACCGACAGGGCTATGGCTACACCTTC,CATSRDRQGYGYTF
.,TRBJ1-5,.,TRBV27,TGTGCCAGCAGTTTGGGCCAGGGTCTCGGTCGGATCCAGCATTTT,CASSLGQGLGRIQHF
TRBD1,TRBJ2-7,.,TRBV18,TGTGCCAGCTCGGGCCCGGGACAGACGTTTAACGAGCAGTACTTC,CASSGPGQTFNEQYF
.,TRBJ1-1,.,TRBV10-3,TGTGCCAACGGGGACATTAGCACTGAAGCTTTCTTT,CANGDISTEAFF
TRBD1,TRBJ2-2,.,TRBV5-1,TGCGCCAGCAGCTTACAGGGGAAACTGGACAACACCGGGGAGCTGTTTTTT,CASSLQGKLDNTGELFF
.,TRBJ2-5,.,TRBV2,TGTGCCAGCAGTGAAATAACCGCCAGGGGCCAAGAGACCCAGTACTTC,CASSEITARGQETQYF
.,TRBJ1-2,.,TRBV7-9,TGTGCCAGCAGAGCTGACAGCCCTAACTATGGCTACACCTTC,CASRADSPNYGYTF
TRBD1,TRBJ1-6,.,TRBV28,TGTGCACTCGGGGACAGCCTTAATTCACCCCTCCACTTT,CALGDSLNSPLHF
.,TRBJ2-7,.,TRBV6-5,TGTGCCAGCAGAAGAGCGGTAGGATACGAGCAGTACTTC,CASRRAVGYEQYF
TRBD2,TRBJ2-7,once,TRBV10-2,TGCGCCAGCAGTGAGCTTCGGACTAGTAAAACCTACGAGCAGTACTTC,CASSELRTSKTYEQYF